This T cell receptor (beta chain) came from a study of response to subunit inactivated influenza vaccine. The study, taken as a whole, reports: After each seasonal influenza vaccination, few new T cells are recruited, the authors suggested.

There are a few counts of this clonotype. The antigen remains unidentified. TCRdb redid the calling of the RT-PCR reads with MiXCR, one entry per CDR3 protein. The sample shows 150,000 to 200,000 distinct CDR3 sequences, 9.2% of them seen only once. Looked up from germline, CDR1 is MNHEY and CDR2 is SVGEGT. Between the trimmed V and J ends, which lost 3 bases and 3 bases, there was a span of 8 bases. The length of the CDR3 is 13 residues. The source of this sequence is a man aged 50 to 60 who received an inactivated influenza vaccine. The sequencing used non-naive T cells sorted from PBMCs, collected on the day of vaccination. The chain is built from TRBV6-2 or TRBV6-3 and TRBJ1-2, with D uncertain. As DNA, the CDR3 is TGTGCCAGCAGTTATGGAGGATACTATGGCTACACCTTC. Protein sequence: CASSYGGYYGYTF.